The T cell receptor (beta chain) under discussion was sequenced for a study of identical twins. From the 5' RACE reads, TCRdb called clonotypes with MiXCR, one entry per CDR3 protein. This table has some 320,000 distinct CDR3 sequences, 9% to 15% appearing once. Trimming cost V 1 base and J 0 bases, with 11 bases left between them. The length of the CDR3 is 16 residues. From germline, CDR1 is SGHRS and CDR2 YFSETQ. This clonotype was picked up many times. With no exceptions, donors were healthy Caucasians. This same sample was also taken into another study, of yellow fever vaccine responses in identical twins.

The rearrangement links TRBV5-1 to TRBJ1-5; D remains unclear. The receptor was derived from a young woman in good health. The sample was CD8+ T cells sorted from blood. CDR3 amino acids: CASSLFGFNSNQPQHF. As DNA, the CDR3 is TGCGCCAGCAGCTTGTTTGGTTTCAATAGCAATCAGCCCCAGCATTTT.